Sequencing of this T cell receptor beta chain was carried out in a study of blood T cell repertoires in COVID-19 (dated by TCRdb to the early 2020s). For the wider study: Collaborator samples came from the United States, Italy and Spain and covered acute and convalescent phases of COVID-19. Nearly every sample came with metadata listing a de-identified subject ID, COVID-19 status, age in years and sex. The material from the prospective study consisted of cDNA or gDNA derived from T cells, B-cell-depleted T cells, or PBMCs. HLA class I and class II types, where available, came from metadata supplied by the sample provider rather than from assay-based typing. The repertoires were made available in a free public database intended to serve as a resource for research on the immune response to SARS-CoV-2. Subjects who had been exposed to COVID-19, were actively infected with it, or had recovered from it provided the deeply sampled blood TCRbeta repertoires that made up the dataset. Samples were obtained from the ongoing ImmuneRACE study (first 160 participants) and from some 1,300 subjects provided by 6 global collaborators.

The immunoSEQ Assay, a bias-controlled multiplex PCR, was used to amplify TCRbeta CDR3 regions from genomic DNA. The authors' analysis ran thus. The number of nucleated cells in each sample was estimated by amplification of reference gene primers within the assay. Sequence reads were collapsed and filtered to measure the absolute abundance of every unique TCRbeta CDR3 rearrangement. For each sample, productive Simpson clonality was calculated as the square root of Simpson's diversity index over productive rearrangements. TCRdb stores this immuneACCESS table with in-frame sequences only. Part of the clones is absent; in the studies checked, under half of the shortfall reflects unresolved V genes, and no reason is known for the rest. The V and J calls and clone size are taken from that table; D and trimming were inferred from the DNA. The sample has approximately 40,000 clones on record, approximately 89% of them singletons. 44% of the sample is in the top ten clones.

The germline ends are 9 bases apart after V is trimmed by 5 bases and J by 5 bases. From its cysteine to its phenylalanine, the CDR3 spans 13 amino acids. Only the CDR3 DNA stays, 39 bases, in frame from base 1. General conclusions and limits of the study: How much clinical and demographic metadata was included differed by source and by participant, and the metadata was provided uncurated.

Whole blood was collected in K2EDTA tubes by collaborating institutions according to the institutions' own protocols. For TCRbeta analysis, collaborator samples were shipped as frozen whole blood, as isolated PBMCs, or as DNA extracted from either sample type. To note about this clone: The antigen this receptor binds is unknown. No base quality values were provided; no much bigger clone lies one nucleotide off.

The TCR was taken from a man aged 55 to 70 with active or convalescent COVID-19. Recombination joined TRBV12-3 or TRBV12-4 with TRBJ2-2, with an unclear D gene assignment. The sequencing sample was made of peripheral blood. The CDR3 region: CASSPRRTGELFF. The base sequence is TGTGCCAGCAGTCCCCGCCGGACCGGGGAGCTGTTTTTT.